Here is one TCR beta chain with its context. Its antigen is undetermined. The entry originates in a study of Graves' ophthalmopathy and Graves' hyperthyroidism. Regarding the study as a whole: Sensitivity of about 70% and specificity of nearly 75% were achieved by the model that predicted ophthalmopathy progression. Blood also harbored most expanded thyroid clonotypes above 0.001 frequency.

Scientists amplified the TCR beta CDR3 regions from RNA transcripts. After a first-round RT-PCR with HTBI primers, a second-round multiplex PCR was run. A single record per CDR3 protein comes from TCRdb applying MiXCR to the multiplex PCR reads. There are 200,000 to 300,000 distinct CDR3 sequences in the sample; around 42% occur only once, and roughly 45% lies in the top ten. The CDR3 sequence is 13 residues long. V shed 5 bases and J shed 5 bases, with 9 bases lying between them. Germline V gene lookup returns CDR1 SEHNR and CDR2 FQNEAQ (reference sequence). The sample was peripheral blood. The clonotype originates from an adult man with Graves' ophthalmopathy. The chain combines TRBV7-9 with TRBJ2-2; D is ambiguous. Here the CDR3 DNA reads TGTGCCAGCAGCCCCTCGGAGACCGGGGAGCTGTTTTTT. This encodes CASSPSETGELFF.